This T cell receptor (beta chain) appears in the sequencing data of a study of cytomegalovirus exposure and HLA in healthy donors. Study details: There were a few hundred genotyped donors. Of these, roughly 86% fell in the genetic ancestry cluster associated with self-reported Caucasian donors. Whole-study results and caveats: As was reported, the HLA-A and HLA-B alleles of most subjects were accurately predicted from TCR beta sequences. Cytomegalovirus-associated status was assigned to roughly 160 TCR beta chains. A later analysis by the authors found several of the most significant clusters apparently linked to common viral pathogens.

This CDR3 contains 14 residues. Trimming left V 8 bases short and J 5 bases short, with 15 bases between. Germline V gene data show CDR1 as MGHDK and CDR2 as SYGVNS. Details on this clone: Antigen specificity is unknown.

Primers: 60 Vbeta forward and 13 Jbeta reverse. Sequenced by immunoSEQ multiplex PCR; TCRdb stores in-frame clones only, minus some. This sample carries 150,000 to 200,000 clones, approximately 70% of them seen once, and the ten largest clones take over 2%. This receptor was identified in a human donor in good health. J is TRBJ2-2 and V is TRBV25-1; D possibly corresponds to TRBD2 (6 bases). The specimen was PBMCs. CDR3 DNA sequence: TGTGCCAGCCCCAGCGGGCAGTCGACCGGGGAGCTGTTTTTT. Translated, it gives CASPSGQSTGELFF.